The rows below give T cell receptor beta chains drawn from one sample of a study of blood T cell repertoires in COVID-19. Using immunoSEQ multiplex PCR, the repertoire was profiled, and TCRdb retains in-frame clones only, with some absent. The sample shows about 390,000 clones, around nine tenths of them seen only once. Sequencing used PBMCs or T cells enriched from blood (not recorded which). The receptors here all came from a woman between 50 and 59 years old who had recovered from COVID-19. CDR3s include the opening cysteine and the closing phenylalanine or tryptophan. D genes are given only for firm matches. Only part of the rows carry a size: once, few, many, or a class if the clone is expanded.

TRBV4-1,TRBD1,-,TRBJ2-1,TGCGCCAGCAGCCAATCGGGACAGGGACCCTACAATGAGCAGTTCTTC,CASSQSGQGPYNEQFF
TRBV5-1,TRBD1,few,TRBJ1-3,TGCGCCAGCAGCCCTAGGTCGGACAGGGAAGGAAACACCATATATTTT,CASSPRSDREGNTIYF
TRBV9,-,once,TRBJ1-2,TGTGCCAGCAGCGTAGGGAGTATGGTGGACTACACCTTC,CASSVGSMVDYTF
TRBV18,TRBD2,-,TRBJ2-2,TGTGCCAGCTCACCTTCGGCTAGCGGGGGCACCGGGGAGCTGTTTTTT,CASSPSASGGTGELFF
TRBV7-2,TRBD2,-,TRBJ2-5,TGTGCCAGCAGCTTATCTGTTCGAGCGGGGGCGCAAGAGACCCAGTACTTC,CASSLSVRAGAQETQYF
TRBV5-1,TRBD1,-,TRBJ2-7,TGCGCCAGCGGGACAGGGGCCCACGAGCAGTACTTC,CASGTGAHEQYF
TRBV5-1,-,-,TRBJ1-2,TGCGCCAGCAGCTTGGACACAGGTCTCTCCTATGGCTACACCTTC,CASSLDTGLSYGYTF
TRBV4-2,-,-,TRBJ1-2,TGTGCCAGCAGCCCCCGGGGAGGCAGGGACGACAACTATGGCTACACCTTC,CASSPRGGRDDNYGYTF
TRBV13,-,-,TRBJ2-6,TGTGCCAGCAGCGCGGCGCGGCGCTCTGGGGCCAACGTCCTGACTTTC,CASSAARRSGANVLTF
TRBV2,-,-,TRBJ1-2,TGTGCCAGCAGTGAAACTGGGCGTAACTATGGCTACACCTTC,CASSETGRNYGYTF
TRBV2,-,-,TRBJ1-2,TGTGCCAGCACCCCCTCCGGACAGAGCTATGGCTACACCTTC,CASTPSGQSYGYTF
TRBV5-1,TRBD2,-,TRBJ2-7,TGCGCCAGCAGCTACTCTAGCGGGGGGGCGGATCTATCCTACGAGCAGTACTTC,CASSYSSGGADLSYEQYF
TRBV24-1,-,-,TRBJ2-5,TGTGCCACCAGTGATCCCTCGGCAGGGGGGTACCAAGAGACCCAGTACTTC,CATSDPSAGGYQETQYF
TRBV6-2/TRBV6-3,TRBD1,-,TRBJ1-3,TGTGCCAGCAGTTACGTCAGGGGGCGCGGTCTTCGTACCATATATTTT,CASSYVRGRGLRTIYF
TRBV5-1,-,-,TRBJ1-2,TGCGCCAGCAGCTTGAGCGGTGAGGGCTACACCTTC,CASSLSGEGYTF
TRBV12-3/TRBV12-4,TRBD1,-,TRBJ1-1,TGTGCCAGCATACAGGGGTTCACTGAAGCTTTCTTT,CASIQGFTEAFF
TRBV7-2,TRBD2,-,TRBJ2-1,TGTGCCAGCAGCTTAGGGTTTCGTCTAGCGGGGGCCTCCTACAATGAGCAGTTCTTC,CASSLGFRLAGASYNEQFF
TRBV18,-,-,TRBJ1-5,TGTGCCAGCTCACGGAGTACCAACAGGGTTAGCAATCAGCCCCAGCATTTT,CASSRSTNRVSNQPQHF
TRBV11-2,-,once,TRBJ1-1,TGTGCCAGCAGCTTAGACAGCGTGAACACTGAAGCTTTCTTT,CASSLDSVNTEAFF
TRBV24-1,TRBD1,many,TRBJ1-5,TGTGCCACCCAGGGAGACAGGGGCCATCAGCCCCAGCATTTT,CATQGDRGHQPQHF
TRBV28,-,-,TRBJ2-7,TGTGCCAGCTTTACAGGGATGACCTACGAGCAGTACTTC,CASFTGMTYEQYF
TRBV28,-,-,TRBJ2-7,TGTGCCAGCCAGGGGGGAGGTCAAAACGAGCAGTACTTC,CASQGGGQNEQYF
TRBV7-2,TRBD1,once,TRBJ1-5,TGTGCCAGCACCTTAATCAGGGGGCATAATCAGCCCCAGCATTTT,CASTLIRGHNQPQHF
TRBV6-6,TRBD2,-,TRBJ2-7,TGTGCCAGCAGTCAATCTAGCGGGGATGGAAAGCAGTACTTC,CASSQSSGDGKQYF